What follows are 24 T cell receptor beta chains derived from one specimen sequenced in a study of shared clonotypes between healthy human individuals. Sequenced by immunoSEQ multiplex PCR; TCRdb stores in-frame clones only, minus some. This table holds fewer than 500,000 clones, about 79% found once. Specimen: PBMCs. Receptors originate from a woman in her 40s in good health. Some clones in this sample may be carry-over from other donors' samples.

This clone came up once. This chain uses TRBV29-1 with TRBJ1-4; TRBD1 is a possible D gene (5 bases). CDR3 size: 13 residues. Trimming took 4 bases from V and 8 from J, leaving 14 bases between them. Germline CDR1 and CDR2: SQVTM and ANQGSEA. The CDR3 coding sequence is TGCAGCGTTGGTGGGGACGGAAACGAAAAACTGTTTTTT. Translation gives CSVGGDGNEKLFF.

This chain links TRBV6-1 with TRBJ1-2; D is ambiguous. The germline V gene encodes CDR1 MNHNS and CDR2 SASEGT. The V end lost 8 bases, the J end lost 12 bases, and 22 bases lay between the germline ends. The CDR3 spans 13 residues. The CDR3 DNA reads as TGTGCCAGCGTGGTCACCCAAGGAGTCGCTCACACCTTC. Its translation: CASVVTQGVAHTF.

This sequence joins TRBV5-6 and TRBJ2-7; D unclear. This CDR3 spans 15 amino acids. The V end lost 1 base, the J end lost 3 bases, and 14 bases lay between the germline ends. Germline V CDR1 and CDR2: SGHDT, YYEEEE. The CDR3 sequence: CASSLFSASFYEQYF. Written as DNA, the CDR3 is TGTGCCAGCAGCTTGTTCTCAGCCTCTTTCTACGAGCAGTACTTC. The full variable domain, rest sourced from reference TRBV5-6 and TRBJ2-7, is DAGVTQSPTHLIKTRGQQVTLRCSPKSGHDTVSWYQQALGQGPQFIFQYYEEEERQRGNFPDRFSGHQFPNYSSELNVNALLLGDSALYLCASSLFSASFYEQYFGPGTRLTVT.

The chain has TRBV9 and TRBJ2-5; no clear D gene. Per germline, CDR1 SGDLS and CDR2 YYNGEE. V dropped 4 bases and J dropped 5 bases, with 9 bases sitting between them. CDR3 size: 12 residues. The chain's CDR3 is CASSPSDETQYF. The CDR3 DNA reads TGTGCCAGCAGCCCCTCAGACGAGACCCAGTACTTC.

The CDR3 region is CASSPTTGTYEQYF. The CDR3 DNA sequence: TGTGCCAGCAGCCCTACGACAGGGACCTACGAGCAGTACTTC. The V and J genes are TRBV9 and TRBJ2-7; 7 bases line up with TRBD1. The length of the CDR3 is 14 residues. Unmatched junction bases numbered 6, after V lost 4 bases and J lost 2 bases. Germline loops: CDR1 SGDLS, CDR2 YYNGEE.

This chain joins TRBV11-1 and TRBJ2-7; D possibly corresponds to TRBD2 (5 bases). Trimming pared 5 bases from V and 4 bases from J, leaving 15 bases between. The CDR3 is made up of 14 amino acids. Germline values: CDR1 SGHAT, CDR2 FQDESV (reference sequence). The CDR3 is CASSPRLGDYEQYF. Here the CDR3 DNA reads TGTGCCAGCAGCCCCCGCCTCGGGGATTACGAGCAGTACTTC.

This clone has a handful of counts. The genes are TRBV4-3 and TRBJ2-3; D is possibly TRBD2 (6 bases). V dropped 0 bases and J dropped 6 bases, with 16 bases sitting between them. Germline V gene lookup returns CDR1 LGHNA and CDR2 YSLEER. The CDR3 contains 16 residues. The CDR3 nucleotides read TGCGCCAGCAGCCAAGATGAGAGGCTAGCGATGGATACGCAGTATTTT. It is translated as CASSQDERLAMDTQYF.

This clone was seen only a few times. This chain uses TRBV19 with TRBJ2-5; D unresolved. CDR1 and CDR2 from the germline V gene are LNHDA and SQIVND (reference sequence). The CDR3 runs 15 residues. Trimming took off 1 base at V and 1 base at J, with 10 bases between the two ends. The CDR3 is CASSIGRGSQETQYF. CDR3 DNA sequence: TGTGCCAGTAGTATAGGCCGCGGCAGCCAAGAGACCCAGTACTTC.

This clone was counted many times. Other DNA sequences in the same sample also yield this CDR3. The chain carries TRBV5-1 and TRBJ2-1, with 7 bases identical to TRBD2. V lost 4 bases, J lost 0 bases, and 10 bases stayed unmatched. CDR3 length equals 17 residues. CDR1 is SGHRS, CDR2 YFSETQ, per germline. The chain's CDR3 is CASSREASGSSYNEQFF. The CDR3 nucleotides read TGCGCCAGCAGCCGGGAGGCTAGCGGATCCTCCTACAATGAGCAGTTCTTC.

A word on this clone: This sample also contains other DNA sequences that code for the same CDR3. In DNA form, the CDR3 reads TGCGCCAGCAGCTTGGGACAGGGCTCCTACAATGAGCAGTTCTTC. The encoded protein is CASSLGQGSYNEQFF. The genes are TRBV5-1 and TRBJ2-1, with 7 bases aligning to TRBD1. The CDR3 contains 15 residues. CDR1 SGHRS and CDR2 YFSETQ come from the germline V gene. Unmatched junction bases numbered 0, after V lost 0 bases and J lost 0 bases.

The chain uses TRBV25-1 and TRBJ2-2, with a possible D match to TRBD1 (6 bases). V lost 2 bases and J 5 bases, leaving 15 bases between the germline ends. The germline V gene has CDR1 MGHDK and CDR2 SYGVNS. CDR3 length: 16 amino acids. CDR3 bases: TGTGCCAGCAGTGAACTGTCCGGACAGAGAACCGGGGAGCTGTTTTTT. This translates into CASSELSGQRTGELFF. Full variable domain (remainder filled in from reference TRBV25-1 and TRBJ2-2): EADIYQTPRYLVIGTGKKITLECSQTMGHDKMYWYQQDPGMELHLIHYSYGVNSTEKGDLSSESTVSRIRTEHFPLTLESARPSHTSQYLCASSELSGQRTGELFFGEGSRLTVL.

V is TRBV5-4 and J is TRBJ1-1; D gene ambiguous. CDR3 length: 13 amino acids. Germline-derived CDR1 and CDR2 are SGHNT and YYREEE (reference sequence). V dropped 4 bases and J dropped 10 bases, with 17 bases sitting between them. CDR3 region: CASSPDVGSGAFF. The CDR3 nucleotides read TGTGCCAGCAGCCCGGACGTCGGAAGTGGAGCTTTCTTT.

The V call is TRBV30, the J call TRBJ2-6; D is unclear. Germline lookup yields CDR1 GTSNPN and CDR2 SVGIG (reference sequence). The CDR3 is 16 residues long. The ends were cut back, 0 bases at V and 3 bases at J, with 12 bases in the middle. CDR3 sequence reads: CAWSVPSTFGANVLTF. CDR3 in DNA: TGTGCCTGGAGTGTACCCTCAACCTTTGGGGCCAACGTCCTGACTTTC. Using reference TRBV30 and TRBJ2-6 for the parts outside the CDR3, the full variable domain is SQTIHQWPATLVQPVGSPLSLECTVEGTSNPNLYWYRQAAGRGLQLLFYSVGIGQISSEVPQNLSASRPQDRQFILSSKKLLLSDSGFYLCAWSVPSTFGANVLTFGAGSRLTVL.

Written as DNA, the CDR3 is TGTGCCATCAGTGCGGCCGGACCTTACGAGCAGTACTTC. Amino acids: CAISAAGPYEQYF. The chain uses TRBV10-3 and TRBJ2-7; D uncertain. This CDR3 is built from 13 residues. Trimming removed 4 bases from V and 4 bases from J, with 11 bases in between. Germline V lookup: CDR1 ENHRY, CDR2 SYGVKD.

The rearrangement links TRBV18 to TRBJ1-1; 7 bases match TRBD1. Germline V lookup: CDR1 KGHSH, CDR2 LQKENI. This CDR3 has 16 residues. J lost 4 bases, V lost 2 bases, and 10 bases had no gene match. DNA for the CDR3: TGTGCCAGCTCACCATACTCTCCCGGGACAGCCACTGAAGCTTTCTTT. Residues: CASSPYSPGTATEAFF.

V is TRBV7-2 and J is TRBJ2-5, with TRBD2 identical over 7 bases. Germline loops: CDR1 SGHTA, CDR2 FQGNSA. The J segment lost 1 base and the V segment lost 4 bases, leaving 6 bases of the junction unmatched. The CDR3 has 15 residues. CDR3 coding DNA: TGTGCCAGCAGCTGGGGTCCTAGCGGCCAAGAGACCCAGTACTTC. It encodes CASSWGPSGQETQYF.

This chain joins TRBV7-2 and TRBJ2-2, with D perhaps TRBD1 (5 bases). Germline V gives CDR1 SGHTA, CDR2 FQGNSA. This CDR3 comprises 16 residues. V was shortened by 1 base and J by 5 bases, with 14 bases between the two germline ends. The CDR3 DNA is TGTGCCAGCAGCTTAGTGGCAGGGTTTCGAACCGGGGAGCTGTTTTTT. Its protein is CASSLVAGFRTGELFF.

The chain joins TRBV7-2 to TRBJ1-2; 7 positions agree with TRBD1. The germline CDR1 and CDR2 sequences are SGHTA and FQGNSA. The J segment lost 3 bases and the V segment lost 5 bases, leaving 9 bases of the junction unmatched. This CDR3 contains 15 residues. CDR3 in DNA: TGTGCCAGCAGCCCCCGCTCCGGGACAGACTATGGCTACACCTTC. Translated, it gives CASSPRSGTDYGYTF.

The V call is TRBV7-6, the J call TRBJ2-1; 8 bases match TRBD1. CDR1 is SGHVS and CDR2 is FNYEAQ in the germline V gene. The J segment lost 2 bases and the V segment lost 6 bases, leaving 3 bases of the junction unmatched. This CDR3 spans 14 amino acids. The CDR3 here is CASRGTGAYNEQFF. The CDR3 DNA is TGTGCCAGCAGAGGGACAGGTGCCTACAATGAGCAGTTCTTC. The full variable domain, rest sourced from reference TRBV7-6 and TRBJ2-1, is GAGVSQSPRYKVTKRGQDVALRCDPISGHVSLYWYRQALGQGPEFLTYFNYEAQQDKSGLPNDRFSAERPEGSISTLTIQRTEQRDSAMYRCASRGTGAYNEQFFGPGTRLTVL.

This sequence joins TRBV28 and TRBJ1-1; 8 nucleotides agree with TRBD1. V dropped 1 base and J dropped 8; count of bases not matched to a gene: 9. Germline lookup yields CDR1 MDHEN and CDR2 SYDVKM. The CDR3 runs to 15 residues. The CDR3 loop reads CASSLFQGARSEAFF. CDR3 nucleotides: TGTGCCAGCAGTTTATTTCAGGGGGCGAGGTCGGAAGCTTTCTTT.

CDR3 DNA: TGTGCCAGCAGTTTATCGGGGGGGCTCTCTGGAAACACCATATATTTT. The encoded protein is CASSLSGGLSGNTIYF. The chain employs TRBV27 and TRBJ1-3, with a weak D call TRBD1 (6 bases). Germline-derived CDR1 and CDR2 are MNHEY and SMNVEV (reference sequence). The CDR3 has 16 amino acids. V gave up 0 bases and J gave up 0 bases, with 9 bases separating them.

This clone appeared a few times. The chain is built from TRBV5-4 and TRBJ2-5, with TRBD2 matching over 9 bases. Per the germline V gene, CDR1 is SGHNT and CDR2 is YYREEE (reference sequence). The CDR3 has 14 residues. Losses at the gene ends were 0 bases for V and 6 bases for J; bases not matched to a gene: 3. The CDR3 DNA sequence: TGTGCCAGCAGCTTGGACGGGACTAGCCAGACCCAGTACTTC. It is translated as CASSLDGTSQTQYF.

This clone has just one count. This chain links TRBV6-5 with TRBJ2-7; D is perhaps TRBD2 (6 bases). CDR3 size: 13 residues. Germline V lookup: CDR1 MNHEY, CDR2 SVGAGI. The germline V and J ends were trimmed by 6 bases and 3 bases, with 12 bases remaining between them. The CDR3 bases are TGTGCCAGCAGCCTACGGGGGAACTACGAGCAGTACTTC. Its translation: CASSLRGNYEQYF.

This CDR3 reads CSARTGDNSYNEQFF. The CDR3 coding sequence is TGCAGCGCCCGGACAGGGGACAACTCCTACAATGAGCAGTTCTTC. The gene calls are TRBV29-1 and TRBJ2-1, with 9 nucleotides matching TRBD1. The germline V gene has CDR1 SQVTM and CDR2 ANQGSEA. The V and J ends lost 7 bases and 0 bases, in that order; junction bases with no gene match: 7. The CDR3 is made up of 15 amino acids.